These T cell receptor beta chains were read from a single sample in a study of cytomegalovirus exposure and HLA in healthy donors. TCRdb's copy holds only in-frame clones and misses some; the assay was immunoSEQ multiplex PCR. The table records approximately 170,000 clones, 65% to 85% of them present only once. The specimen sequenced was PBMCs. The receptors stem from a male donor in good health and CMV-seronegative. The CDR3 runs from the conserved cysteine through the conserved F or W. A D gene is named only where the DNA matches it firmly. Size is omitted from some rows. Given values are once, few, many or a class for expanded clones.

v_call	j_call	d_call	clone_size	cdr3_nt	cdr3_aa
TRBV4-1	TRBJ2-7	TRBD1	.	TGCGCCAGCAGCCAAGATCAGGGGGACGCCCTTAAAAGTTACGAGCAGTACTTC	CASSQDQGDALKSYEQYF
TRBV9	TRBJ2-2	.	once	TGTGCCAGCAGCGGTTCGACGGGGTTAGAAACCGGGGAGCTGTTTTTT	CASSGSTGLETGELFF
TRBV30	TRBJ2-7	.	.	TGTGCCTGGGAGGGACTGACCTACGAGCAGTACTTC	CAWEGLTYEQYF
TRBV12-5	TRBJ2-1	TRBD1	few	TGTGCTAGTGGTACCGGGACAGGGGATGAGCAGTTCTTC	CASGTGTGDEQFF
TRBV6-6	TRBJ1-5	.	.	TGTGCCAGCGCAAATCGCGGTACTAGGAACAGCCAGCATTTT	CASANRGTRNSQHF
TRBV5-5	TRBJ1-2	.	few	TGTGCCAGCAGCTTGATTCCGGGACTCTATCGTGGCTACACCTTC	CASSLIPGLYRGYTF
TRBV7-8	TRBJ2-7	.	.	TGTGCCAGCAGCTTAACCGGGAGTTCGTACGAGCAGTACTTC	CASSLTGSSYEQYF
TRBV7-9	TRBJ1-1	TRBD1	.	TGTGCCAGCAGCAGCCGGGACAGGGTTAACACTGAAGCTTTCTTT	CASSSRDRVNTEAFF
TRBV6-5	TRBJ2-5	.	.	TGTGCCAGCAGTTACCGGGGAGCTCAAGAGACCCAGTACTTC	CASSYRGAQETQYF
TRBV10-3	TRBJ2-2	.	.	TGTGCCATCAGTGACTCAACAGGGGGGGGCACCGGGGAGCTGTTTTTT	CAISDSTGGGTGELFF
TRBV7-2	TRBJ1-1	TRBD1	.	TGTGCCAGCAGCTTGGACAGGCAAGCTTTCTTT	CASSLDRQAFF
TRBV6-6	TRBJ2-5	TRBD2	.	TGTGCCAGCAGGGCGGGGGGCCCTCAAGAGACCCAGTACTTC	CASRAGGPQETQYF
TRBV28	TRBJ2-7	.	.	TGTGCCAGCAGCCCATTATTTATCACCACCAGGCGTTACTCCTACGAGCAGTACTTC	CASSPLFITTRRYSYEQYF
TRBV5-4	TRBJ1-1	.	once	TGTGCCAGCAGCTTGGGGGCCGCAGCAGGGGTGAACACTGAAGCTTTCTTT	CASSLGAAAGVNTEAFF
TRBV5-6	TRBJ2-1	.	.	TGTGCCAGCAGCCGCGGAGGGGATTACAATGAGCAGTTCTTC	CASSRGGDYNEQFF
TRBV27	TRBJ2-2	.	.	TGTGCCAGCGGGGGACTGTCGAACACCGGGGAGCTGTTTTTT	CASGGLSNTGELFF
TRBV7-9	TRBJ2-5	TRBD2	.	TGTGCCAGCAGCTTTCGGGGACTAGCGCATTTCCAGGGGGAGACCCAGTACTTC	CASSFRGLAHFQGETQYF
TRBV6-6	TRBJ1-5	.	few	TGTGCCAGCAGTCCCGCGCTTCGCCGGGAGCCCCAGCATTTT	CASSPALRREPQHF
TRBV27	TRBJ1-5	.	.	TGTGCCAGCAGTGCCCGGCAGGATAGCAATCAGCCCCAGCATTTT	CASSARQDSNQPQHF
TRBV6-1	TRBJ1-3	.	.	TGTGCCAGCAGTGAATACCGGGAAAGCCCCATATATTTT	CASSEYRESPIYF
TRBV7-2	TRBJ2-5	TRBD2	few	TGTGCCAGCAGCTTAGGTCCTAGCGGCCAAGAGACCCAGTACTTC	CASSLGPSGQETQYF
TRBV7-2	TRBJ2-7	TRBD2	once	TGTGCCAGCAGCTTTACGCTAGCGGGCCCCTCCGAGCAGTACTTC	CASSFTLAGPSEQYF
TRBV7-2	TRBJ2-3	.	few	TGTGCCAGCAGCTTAGAGATCGGGATAATCAAGACAGATACGCAGTATTTT	CASSLEIGIIKTDTQYF
TRBV15	TRBJ1-3	TRBD1	once	TGTGCCACCAGCAGGGACAGGGGGCCTGGAAGCACCATATATTTT	CATSRDRGPGSTIYF
TRBV5-1	TRBJ1-2	.	.	TGCGCCAGCAGCCCCCGTAATGCAGAGGGTGGCTACACCTTC	CASSPRNAEGGYTF
TRBV7-7	TRBJ2-3	TRBD2	.	TGTGCTAGCAGCTCAGGTCGGCGGGAGGGCCAGAAAAACACAGATACGCAGTATTTT	CASSSGRREGQKNTDTQYF
TRBV4-3	TRBJ1-1	.	.	TGCGCCAGCAGCCAAGAACAACAGGAGAACACTGAAGCTTTCTTT	CASSQEQQENTEAFF
TRBV10-2	TRBJ2-7	.	.	TGCGCCAGCAAAACCCAAACGGGAGCAGGGTACGAGCAGTACTTC	CASKTQTGAGYEQYF
TRBV5-1	TRBJ2-2	TRBD2	.	TGCGCCAGCAGCTTGGCCCCTAGCGGGGGAACCGGGGAGCTGTTTTTT	CASSLAPSGGTGELFF
TRBV7-3	TRBJ2-2	TRBD1	.	TGTGCCAGCAGCTTCCTTGGACAGGGGTCTGCCGGGGAGCTGTTTTTT	CASSFLGQGSAGELFF
TRBV29-1	TRBJ2-2	TRBD1	.	TGCAGCGTTGAAGAGGGACAGGGGGCTGGGGAGCTGTTTTTT	CSVEEGQGAGELFF
TRBV15	TRBJ2-7	TRBD1	few	TGTGCCACCAGCAGAGATGCAGGACAGGGACGAGAGCAGTACTTC	CATSRDAGQGREQYF
TRBV4-3	TRBJ1-2	TRBD1	.	TGCGCCAGCAGCTACACCGGGACAGGGGGAAACTATGGCTACACCTTC	CASSYTGTGGNYGYTF
TRBV30	TRBJ2-7	.	.	TGTGCCTGGAGTGGGGCAGGGGACAATTTCTACGAGCAGTACTTC	CAWSGAGDNFYEQYF
TRBV7-3	TRBJ2-1	TRBD2	.	TGTGCCAGCAGCCGACTAGCGGGAGTCAATGAGCAGTTCTTC	CASSRLAGVNEQFF
TRBV5-6	TRBJ1-3	.	.	TGTGCCAGCACCTCTGACCGGGAATCATATCGTACCATATATTTT	CASTSDRESYRTIYF
TRBV28	TRBJ2-1	.	once	TGTGCCAGCAGTCAGCCAGGGCAGAGCTCCTACAATGAGCAGTTCTTC	CASSQPGQSSYNEQFF
TRBV6-4	TRBJ2-3	.	.	TGTGCCAGCAGTGACTCGACAGCGAGCACAGATACGCAGTATTTT	CASSDSTASTDTQYF
TRBV19	TRBJ2-7	TRBD2	few	TGTGCCAGTAGTTCGGGGGGCTACGAGCAGTACTTC	CASSSGGYEQYF
TRBV6-1	TRBJ2-7	TRBD2	.	TGTGCCAGCAGCCTTAGCGGGGGGCCCTACGAGCAGTACTTC	CASSLSGGPYEQYF
TRBV2	TRBJ2-3	.	.	TGTGCCAGCAGCCTGAATGGGGCGACAGATACGCAGTATTTT	CASSLNGATDTQYF
TRBV11-2	TRBJ2-5	TRBD1	.	TGTGCCAGCAGTCTTACAGGGGGCTTGGAGACCCAGTACTTC	CASSLTGGLETQYF
TRBV9	TRBJ2-3	.	.	TGTGCCAGCAGCGTAGTCGGGGAGTCGACAGATACGCAGTATTTT	CASSVVGESTDTQYF
TRBV28	TRBJ2-1	TRBD2	.	TGTGCCAGCAGTTTATCGGGGGTTGGGACTAGCGGGACCCCCCTTGCGCACAATGAGCAGTTCTTC	CASSLSGVGTSGTPLAHNEQFF
TRBV9	TRBJ2-1	.	once	TGTGCCAGCAGCGCCCTCCCCGACAATGAGCAGTTCTTC	CASSALPDNEQFF
TRBV7-2	TRBJ2-1	TRBD1	.	TGTGCCAGCAGCTTCATGGACAGGGGTGGTGAGCAGTTCTTC	CASSFMDRGGEQFF
TRBV23-1	TRBJ1-5	.	.	TGCGCCAGCAGTCGGACGGACAGCCCTAATCAGCCCCAGCATTTT	CASSRTDSPNQPQHF
TRBV7-9	TRBJ1-2	TRBD1	.	TGTGCCAGCAGCTCCCTGGACAGGGTGAACTATGGCTACACCTTC	CASSSLDRVNYGYTF
TRBV6-5	TRBJ1-1	TRBD1	.	TGTGCCAGCAGAACAGGGGGCCTCGGCACTGAAGCTTTCTTT	CASRTGGLGTEAFF
TRBV15	TRBJ2-3	.	.	TGTGCCACCAGCAGGGAGATGACTGGATACACAGATACGCAGTATTTT	CATSREMTGYTDTQYF
TRBV5-8	TRBJ2-2	.	.	TGTGCCAGCAGCCACGTACTAGGGCACCGGGAGCTGTTTTTT	CASSHVLGHRELFF
TRBV19	TRBJ1-5	.	once	TGTGCCAGTAGTATAGGAGGTCATTATAGCAATCAGCCCCAGCATTTT	CASSIGGHYSNQPQHF
TRBV7-2	TRBJ2-7	TRBD1	.	TGTGCCAGCATCCGGGACAGGGGATCTCGCGAGCAGTACTTC	CASIRDRGSREQYF
TRBV9	TRBJ2-3	TRBD2	.	TGTGCCAGCAGCATGACGATTTCGGGAGGAGGCACAGATACGCAGTATTTT	CASSMTISGGGTDTQYF
TRBV7-9	TRBJ2-5	.	.	TGTGCCAGCAGCTTAAGTCAGGGGCCTGAGACCCAGTACTTC	CASSLSQGPETQYF
TRBV25-1	TRBJ2-2	.	.	TGTGCCAGCACTCCATTAGCCAGGCTGTTTTTT	CASTPLARLFF
TRBV9	TRBJ2-2	.	.	TGTGCCAGCAGCGTAAAAGGGGTGAACACCGGGGAGCTGTTTTTT	CASSVKGVNTGELFF
TRBV29-1	TRBJ1-1	TRBD1	.	TGCAGCGTTGACCCCCGGGACAGAGTCATGAACACTGAAGCTTTCTTT	CSVDPRDRVMNTEAFF
TRBV19	TRBJ2-3	TRBD1	.	TGTGCCAGAACCCCTAGTCGAGGGGGCTCCCCCAATAGCACAGATACGCAGTATTTT	CARTPSRGGSPNSTDTQYF
TRBV6-5	TRBJ2-3	TRBD1	once	TGTGCCAGCAGTTTAACAGGGGGCGGAACAGATACGCAGTATTTT	CASSLTGGGTDTQYF